This T cell receptor beta chain comes out of a study of CD8 T cells in ankylosing spondylitis. This clonotype was counted ten times or more. Its target is not known. Germline-derived CDR1 and CDR2 are ENHRY and SYGVKD. This CDR3 spans 12 amino acids. Trimming pared 6 bases from V and 0 bases from J, leaving 3 bases between. TCRdb reprocessed the 5' RACE reads via MiXCR and lists one record per CDR3 protein. The sample contains about 840,000 distinct CDR3 sequences, about 12% of which appear only once. General study points: Ankylosing spondylitis blood appeared to be characterized by a TCR beta motif of several highly homologous variants.

Sequencing was performed on blood, either unsorted or a sorted T cell fraction (not recorded which). This chain connects TRBV10-3 to TRBJ1-3; the D is unclear. This TCR was recovered from a male donor with ankylosing spondylitis. Here the CDR3 reads CAIRDSGNTIYF. The CDR3 bases are TGTGCCATCAGAGACTCTGGAAACACCATATATTTT.